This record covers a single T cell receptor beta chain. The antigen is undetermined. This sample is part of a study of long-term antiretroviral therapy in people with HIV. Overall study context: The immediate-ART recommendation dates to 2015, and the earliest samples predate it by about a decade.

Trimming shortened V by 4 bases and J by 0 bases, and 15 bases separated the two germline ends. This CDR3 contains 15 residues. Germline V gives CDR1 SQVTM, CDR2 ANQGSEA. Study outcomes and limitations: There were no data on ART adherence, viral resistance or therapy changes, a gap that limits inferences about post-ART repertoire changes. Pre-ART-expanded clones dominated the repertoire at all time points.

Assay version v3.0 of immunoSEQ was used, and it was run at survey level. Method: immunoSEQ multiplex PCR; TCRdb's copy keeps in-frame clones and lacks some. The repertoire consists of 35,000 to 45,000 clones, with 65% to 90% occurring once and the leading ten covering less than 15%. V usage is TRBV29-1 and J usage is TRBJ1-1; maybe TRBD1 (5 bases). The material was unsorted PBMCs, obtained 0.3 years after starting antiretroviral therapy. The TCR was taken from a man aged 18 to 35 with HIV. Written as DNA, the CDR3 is TGCAGCGTTGTTGGGGACCGATCGTTGAACACTGAAGCTTTCTTT. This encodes CSVVGDRSLNTEAFF.